These 20 T cell receptor beta chains share one sample of origin, sequenced in a study of OX40 agonist ivuxolimab in advanced cancers. Sequenced by immunoSEQ multiplex PCR; TCRdb stores in-frame clones only, minus some. The sample has 35,000 to 50,000 clones, about 81% seen once. Sample: CD4+ or CD8+ T cells sorted from blood, taken in a trial of the OX40 agonist ivuxolimab. Source of these receptors: an adult with an advanced solid tumor such as melanoma, head and neck, liver or kidney cancer.

The chain employs TRBV7-3 and TRBJ2-5; a weak D match, TRBD1 (6 bases). Germline V lookup: CDR1 SGHTA, CDR2 FQGTGA. V was pared by 2 bases and J by 11 bases, with 15 bases between. CDR3 length: 13 amino acids. CDR3 residues: CASSLRRGAEQYF. The CDR3 DNA reads as TGTGCCAGCAGCTTACGCAGGGGTGCGGAGCAGTACTTC.

This chain links TRBV6-1 with TRBJ2-7; weak D call: TRBD1 (6 bases). Germline values: CDR1 MNHNS, CDR2 SASEGT. The CDR3 loop spans 13 amino acids. Trimming removed 8 bases from V and 2 bases from J, with 13 bases in between. The CDR3 sequence: CASVGDKTYEQYF. CDR3 nucleotide sequence: TGTGCCAGCGTAGGGGACAAGACCTACGAGCAGTACTTC.

There are a few counts of this clone. The CDR3 nucleotides are TGTGCCAGCAGCTTAGTGCTGGATGGCTACAATGAGCAGTTCTTC. It codes for CASSLVLDGYNEQFF. The rearrangement links TRBV7-9 to TRBJ2-1; D remains unclear. This CDR3 has 15 residues. CDR1 and CDR2 (germline): SEHNR, FQNEAQ (reference sequence). V was cut by 1 base and J by 3 bases, with 10 bases left in between.

This clone is labeled medium-sized. V usage is TRBV2 and J usage is TRBJ1-4, with 9 nucleotides matching TRBD1. V was pared by 5 bases and J by 8 bases, with 6 bases of the junction left unmatched. CDR1 is SNHLY, CDR2 FYNNEI, per germline. There are 14 residues in the CDR3. The CDR3 region has the DNA TGTGCCAGCAGTTACAGGGGGCAGGACGAAAAACTGTTTTTT. It specifies CASSYRGQDEKLFF.

The sample holds one count of this clone. CDR3 DNA: TGTGCCAGCAGCACCCGAGCAGGGGAAAACACTGAAGCTTTCTTT. Protein sequence: CASSTRAGENTEAFF. The V gene is TRBV7-6, the J gene TRBJ1-1; D might be TRBD1 (6 bases). The CDR3 extends over 15 amino acids. Germline assignment: CDR1 SGHVS and CDR2 FNYEAQ. V was cut by 5 bases and J by 2 bases, with 15 bases left in between.

The V call is TRBV9, the J call TRBJ2-3; the match to TRBD2 covers 14 bases. Germline values: CDR1 SGDLS, CDR2 YYNGEE. The trim removed 3 bases at V and 6 bases at J, leaving 3 bases unmatched. The CDR3 covers 15 residues. CDR3 bases: TGTGCCAGCAGCGGAGGACTAGCGGGAGGCGATACGCAGTATTTT. This sequence encodes CASSGGLAGGDTQYF.

V usage is TRBV9 and J usage is TRBJ1-3; 7 bases align to TRBD1. The germline gives CDR1 SGDLS, CDR2 YYNGEE. Trimming cost V 3 bases and J 2 bases; bases outside gene matches: 2. This CDR3 region has 14 residues. In DNA, the CDR3 is TGTGCCAGCAGCGATGGACAGGCTGGAAACACCATATATTTT. Its translation: CASSDGQAGNTIYF. Full variable domain (outside the CDR3, taken from reference TRBV9 and TRBJ1-3): DSGVTQTPKHLITATGQRVTLRCSPRSGDLSVYWYQQSLDQGLQFLIQYYNGEERAKGNILERFSAQQFPDLHSELNLSSLELGDSALYFCASSDGQAGNTIYFGEGSWLTVV.

The rearrangement links TRBV7-9 to TRBJ1-4; 9 bases fit TRBD1. V shed 11 bases and J 7 bases; nucleotides not matched to a gene: 8. The germline V gene has CDR1 SEHNR and CDR2 FQNEAQ (reference sequence). The CDR3 loop spans 13 amino acids. As DNA, the CDR3 is TGTGCCTCATCCGGGACAGGGAGTGAAAAACTGTTTTTT. This gives the protein CASSGTGSEKLFF.

The chain joins TRBV19 to TRBJ2-1; D ambiguous. This CDR3 is built from 14 residues. Germline values: CDR1 LNHDA, CDR2 SQIVND (reference sequence). V shed 3 bases and J shed 8 bases, with 14 bases lying between them. In DNA, the CDR3 is TGTGCCAGTAGTATGGCCTGGGTTCGGGATGAGCAGTTCTTC. Translated: CASSMAWVRDEQFF.

This chain joins TRBV10-3 and TRBJ1-2, with D unresolved. The CDR3 has 13 residues. The V and J ends lost 3 bases and 2 bases respectively, with 7 bases between them. Germline CDR1 and CDR2: ENHRY and SYGVKD. CDR3 coding DNA: TGTGCCATCAGTGAAGGTCAGAACTATGGCTACACCTTC. Translation: CAISEGQNYGYTF.

The chain is built from TRBV7-9 and TRBJ2-1, with TRBD2 matching over 7 bases. V was pared by 9 bases and J by 1 base, with 3 bases of the junction left unmatched. CDR3 length: 13 residues. Germline V CDR1 and CDR2: SEHNR, FQNEAQ (reference sequence). The CDR3 sequence: CASLGLSYNEQFF. The DNA for the CDR3 is TGTGCCAGTCTGGGACTATCCTACAATGAGCAGTTCTTC.

The rearrangement links TRBV11-2 to TRBJ2-2, with 9 bases identical to TRBD1. Germline V CDR1 and CDR2: SGHAT, FQNNGV. The V segment lost 1 base and the J segment 4 bases; nucleotides outside the gene matches: 4. The CDR3 runs 16 residues. The CDR3 sequence is CASSLGTGVGTGELFF. CDR3 DNA: TGTGCCAGCAGCTTAGGGACAGGGGTCGGCACCGGGGAGCTGTTTTTT.

This sequence joins TRBV5-1 and TRBJ2-7, with a possible D match to TRBD1 (7 bases). Per germline, CDR1 SGHRS and CDR2 YFSETQ. V was pared by 0 bases and J by 4 bases, with 14 bases between. This CDR3 region has 15 residues. The CDR3: CASSLEAGGSYEQYF. CDR3 nucleotides: TGCGCCAGCAGCTTGGAGGCAGGGGGGTCATACGAGCAGTACTTC.

V and J are TRBV6-1 and TRBJ1-5, with D possibly being TRBD1 (6 bases). CDR3 length: 17 amino acids. CDR1 and CDR2 from the germline V gene are MNHNS and SASEGT. The V and J ends lost 3 bases and 6 bases respectively, with 21 bases between them. As DNA, the CDR3 is TGTGCCAGCAGTGATCTCGGGGGCAGGGAAGTGGGTCAGCCCCAGCATTTT. This codes for CASSDLGGREVGQPQHF.

This clone was recorded a few times. V is TRBV30 and J is TRBJ1-3; the D is unclear. Trimming stripped 2 bases from V and 9 bases from J, with 8 bases between. The CDR3 spans 11 residues. Germline CDR1 GTSNPN, CDR2 SVGIG (reference sequence). In DNA form, the CDR3 reads TGTGCCTGGAGTTGGGAAGGCACCATATATTTT. The encoded protein is CAWSWEGTIYF.

CDR3 bases: TGTGCCAGCAGGCCTGTCGACAGCGAAGCTTTCTTT. It is translated as CASRPVDSEAFF. V usage is TRBV7-9 and J usage is TRBJ1-1; possible D gene TRBD1, 5 bases. The CDR3 extends over 12 amino acids. The V gene's germline CDR1 is SEHNR and CDR2 FQNEAQ (reference sequence). The V end was cut by 6 bases, the J end by 8 bases, with 13 bases between.

This clone is termed medium-sized. V usage is TRBV7-2 and J usage is TRBJ2-7; D not resolved. CDR3 size: 12 residues. Per germline, CDR1 SGHTA and CDR2 FQGNSA. Trimming removed 4 bases from V and 2 bases from J, with 6 bases in between. DNA for the CDR3: TGTGCCAGCAGCTCTTTTGCCTACGAGCAGTACTTC. Translating it yields CASSSFAYEQYF.

The chain combines TRBV5-6 with TRBJ2-1; D gene unclear. V was pared by 2 bases and J by 5 bases, with 8 bases between. CDR3 size: 13 residues. The germline V gene has CDR1 SGHDT and CDR2 YYEEEE. The CDR3 sequence is CASSFNSNNEQFF. The CDR3 nucleotides are TGTGCCAGCAGCTTCAACTCGAACAATGAGCAGTTCTTC.

This clone has just a few counts. The chain combines TRBV9 with TRBJ1-1; tentative D call: TRBD1 (6 bases). The V gene's germline CDR1 is SGDLS and CDR2 YYNGEE. The V gene lost 7 bases and the J gene lost 0 bases, with 13 bases spanning the gap. CDR3 length equals 14 residues. The DNA for the CDR3 is TGTGCCAGCGGCAAGACAGGAATGAACACTGAAGCTTTCTTT. The encoded protein is CASGKTGMNTEAFF.

The genes are TRBV30 and TRBJ1-1, with a tentative D call TRBD1 (5 bases). The germline gives CDR1 GTSNPN, CDR2 SVGIG (reference sequence). The CDR3 runs to 14 residues. V lost 0 bases and J lost 0, with 8 bases in between. This CDR3 is CAWSVAGLNTEAFF. The CDR3 nucleotides are TGTGCCTGGAGTGTGGCAGGGTTGAACACTGAAGCTTTCTTT.